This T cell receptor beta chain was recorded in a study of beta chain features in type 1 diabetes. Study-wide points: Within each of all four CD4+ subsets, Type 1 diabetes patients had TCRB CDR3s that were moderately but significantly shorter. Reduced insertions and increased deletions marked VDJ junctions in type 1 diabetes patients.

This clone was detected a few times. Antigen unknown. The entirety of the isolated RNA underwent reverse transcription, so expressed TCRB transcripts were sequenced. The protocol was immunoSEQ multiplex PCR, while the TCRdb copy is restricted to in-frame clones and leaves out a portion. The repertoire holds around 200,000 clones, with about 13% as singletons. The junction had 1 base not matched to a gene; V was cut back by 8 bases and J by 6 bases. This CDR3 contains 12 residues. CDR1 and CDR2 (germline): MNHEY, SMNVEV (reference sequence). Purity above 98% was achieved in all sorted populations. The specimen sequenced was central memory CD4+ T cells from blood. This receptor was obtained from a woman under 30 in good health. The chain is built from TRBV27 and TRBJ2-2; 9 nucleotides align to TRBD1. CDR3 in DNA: TGTGCCAGCCGGACAGGGGCCGGGGAGCTGTTTTTT. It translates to CASRTGAGELFF.